Listed below are T cell receptor beta chains from one sample, sequenced in a study of cytomegalovirus exposure and HLA in healthy donors. Generated by immunoSEQ multiplex PCR, the TCRdb table keeps only in-frame clones and is missing some. The sample holds around 190,000 clones, over 75% seen once. The sequencing input was PBMCs. The receptors were gathered from a man aged 18 to 29 in good health and CMV-seronegative. Both conserved end residues are part of each CDR3. A D gene is named only where the DNA matches it firmly. The listing skips clone size in some rows; elsewhere it reads once, few, many or a size class.

clone_size,d_call,j_call,v_call,cdr3_nt,cdr3_aa
NA,NA,TRBJ2-1,TRBV5-1,TGCGCCAGCAGCCCCCAGGGGGGAGCGACGAATTATGAGCAGTTCTTC,CASSPQGGATNYEQFF
NA,TRBD1,TRBJ1-4,TRBV13,TGTGCCAGCAGCTTTGGGACAGGGGGGTTGGGGACTAATGAAAAACTGTTTTTT,CASSFGTGGLGTNEKLFF
NA,NA,TRBJ1-1,TRBV6-5,TGTGCCAGCAGTTACTCGGGGCTTCCCACTGAAGCTTTCTTT,CASSYSGLPTEAFF
NA,NA,TRBJ1-4,TRBV6-6,TGTGCCAGCAGTTATCGTCCAACTAATGAAAAACTGTTTTTT,CASSYRPTNEKLFF
NA,NA,TRBJ2-3,TRBV21-1,TGTGCCAGCAGCAAATTAGCGGGGGCCAAAACTAGCACAGATACGCAGTATTTT,CASSKLAGAKTSTDTQYF
NA,TRBD2,TRBJ2-7,TRBV5-1,TGCGCCAGCAGCTTGGATGTTAGCGGGGTCTACGAGCAGTACTTC,CASSLDVSGVYEQYF
NA,NA,TRBJ1-1,TRBV19,TGTGCCAGTAGCACAGGGAACACTGAAGCTTTCTTT,CASSTGNTEAFF
NA,NA,TRBJ1-1,TRBV6-6,TGTGCCAGCAGTAATCATTTCCCAGTGAACACTGAAGCTTTCTTT,CASSNHFPVNTEAFF
NA,NA,TRBJ2-3,TRBV7-8,TGTGCCAGCAGCAACCGGACAACTAGCACAGATACGCAGTATTTT,CASSNRTTSTDTQYF
NA,NA,TRBJ1-1,TRBV12-5,TGTGCTAGTGACCCATTTGGGGGAGGGACGGAAGCTTTCTTT,CASDPFGGGTEAFF
once,NA,TRBJ2-1,TRBV7-9,TGTGCCAGCAGCTCAGGGCAAAATGAGCAGTTCTTC,CASSSGQNEQFF
NA,NA,TRBJ1-2,TRBV5-4,TGTGCCAGCAGCAGACCGGACACCGGAGATGGCTACACCTTC,CASSRPDTGDGYTF
few,NA,TRBJ1-5,TRBV6-1,TGTGCCAGCAGTGAAAGGGCCACAGGGTCACAGCCCCAGCATTTT,CASSERATGSQPQHF
NA,NA,TRBJ1-5,TRBV7-6,TGTGCCAGCAGCTTATTTCCAGGGGATCGCAGCAATCAGCCCCAGCATTTT,CASSLFPGDRSNQPQHF
NA,NA,TRBJ1-3,TRBV7-9,TGTGCCAGCAGCCCACAAGGGGTTAGGTCTGGAAACACCATATATTTT,CASSPQGVRSGNTIYF
NA,NA,TRBJ2-6,TRBV7-9,TGTGCCAGCAGCTTAGTTGGTGACAGCTCCTCTGGGGCCAACGTCCTGACTTTC,CASSLVGDSSSGANVLTF
NA,TRBD1,TRBJ1-5,TRBV18,TGTGCCAGCTCCTCCGGGACAGACAAGAATCAGCCCCAGCATTTT,CASSSGTDKNQPQHF
NA,NA,TRBJ2-7,TRBV7-2,TGTGCCAGCAGCTTAGTAGTCGACTCCTACGAGCAGTACTTC,CASSLVVDSYEQYF
NA,NA,TRBJ1-2,TRBV9,TGTGCCAGCAGCGTAGGCGAGGGCGCCTATGGCTACACCTTC,CASSVGEGAYGYTF
NA,TRBD2,TRBJ2-2,TRBV15,TGTGCCACCAGCTCGACGACTAGCGGGAGCGGGATTTCGTTCACCGGGGAGCTGTTTTTT,CATSSTTSGSGISFTGELFF
few,NA,TRBJ1-6,TRBV5-1,TGCGCCAGCAGGCAGGGTTATGGGTCCTATAATTCACCCCTCCACTTT,CASRQGYGSYNSPLHF
NA,TRBD2,TRBJ2-3,TRBV18,TGTGCCAGCTCACCAGTGGCGGGGGGCAGTTTTGGAGATACGCAGTATTTT,CASSPVAGGSFGDTQYF
few,TRBD1,TRBJ2-7,TRBV6-1,TGTGCCAGCAGTGAAGGCCCAGGGGGCGGATGGGACGAGCAGTACTTC,CASSEGPGGGWDEQYF
NA,NA,TRBJ2-6,TRBV30,TGTGCCTGGAGTACGGGGACTGGGGCCAACGTCCTGACTTTC,CAWSTGTGANVLTF
few,NA,TRBJ2-5,TRBV7-2,TGTGCCAGCATAGCCGTGGCAGGGTCGGAGACCCAGTACTTC,CASIAVAGSETQYF
NA,NA,TRBJ2-5,TRBV20-1,TGCAGTGCTAGAGACGGGGAGACCCAGTACTTC,CSARDGETQYF
NA,TRBD1,TRBJ1-1,TRBV7-2,TGTGCCAGCAGCTTGGGTGGACAGGGATCTCAAGCTTTCTTT,CASSLGGQGSQAFF
NA,NA,TRBJ1-4,TRBV4-1,TGCGCCAGCGGGATATCGGGGGAAAAACTGTTTTTT,CASGISGEKLFF
NA,NA,TRBJ2-5,TRBV4-3,TGCGCCAGCAGCTCCAAACGGGGGACGACCCAGTACTTC,CASSSKRGTTQYF